These 16 T cell receptor beta chains came from one sample sequenced in a study of T cell responses to AZD1222 COVID-19 vaccine. TCRdb keeps only in-frame clones here, not all; method: immunoSEQ multiplex PCR. Among roughly 120,000 clones listed, about 89% were seen once. The sample here was peripheral blood, taken on day 0 of AZD1222 vaccination. The origin of the receptors is an adult in good health.

The V and J genes are TRBV4-1 and TRBJ1-2, with a weak D call TRBD1 (6 bases). CDR3 length: 13 amino acids. V was shortened by 3 bases and J by 8 bases, with 13 bases between the two germline ends. Germline CDR1 and CDR2: MGHRA and YSYEKL. The CDR3 nucleotides are TGCGCCAGCAGCCAGGACAGACTTGGCGGCTACACCTTC. Its protein product is CASSQDRLGGYTF.

The rearrangement joins TRBV19 to TRBJ2-5; D gene ambiguous. Trimming removed 4 bases from V and 3 bases from J, with 3 bases in between. Germline V gene sequence: CDR1 LNHDA, CDR2 SQIVND (reference sequence). The CDR3 has 11 residues. CDR3 sequence reads: CASSTKETQYF. CDR3 nucleotides: TGTGCCAGTAGTACTAAAGAGACCCAGTACTTC.

J is TRBJ2-5 and V is TRBV6-5; a weak D match, TRBD2 (6 bases). This CDR3 is 12 amino acids long. Trimming took off 7 bases at V and 5 bases at J, with 11 bases between the two ends. Germline V CDR1 and CDR2: MNHEY, SVGAGI. CDR3 coding DNA: TGTGCCAGCAAGGGTGCGGGGGAGACCCAGTACTTC. It translates to CASKGAGETQYF.

The V call is TRBV12-5, the J call TRBJ1-3, with TRBD1 matching over 7 bases. The CDR3 contains 17 residues. V was clipped by 4 bases and J by 0 bases; unmatched bases: 9. Germline V CDR1 and CDR2: LGHNT, FRNRAP. CDR3 coding DNA: TGTGCTAGTGGTTCGCAGGGGGTTGGACTCTCTGGAAACACCATATATTTT. It codes for CASGSQGVGLSGNTIYF.

The chain employs TRBV24-1 and TRBJ2-2, with D perhaps matching TRBD1 (5 bases). Germline V gives CDR1 KGHDR, CDR2 SFDVKD. The CDR3 has 14 residues. Trimming shortened V by 4 bases and J by 6 bases, and 11 bases separated the two germline ends. CDR3 in amino acids: CATSDPSRAGELFF. In DNA form, the CDR3 reads TGTGCCACCAGTGACCCCTCCAGGGCCGGGGAGCTGTTTTTT.

The chain has TRBV21-1 and TRBJ1-1. TRBV21-1 is an annotated pseudogene. CDR3 length: 14 amino acids. In nucleotides, the CDR3 is TGTGCCAGCAGCAAAGAACGGTTGGACACTGAAGCTTTCTTT. Its translation: CASSKERLDTEAFF.

The V gene is TRBV9, the J gene TRBJ1-5; TRBD1 matches 10 bases. The CDR3 sequence is 16 residues long. Germline V gene lookup returns CDR1 SGDLS and CDR2 YYNGEE. With 3 bases clipped from V and 3 bases from J, the junction kept 6 bases outside the gene matches. The CDR3 here is CASSATGTGDNQPQHF. The CDR3 region has the DNA TGTGCCAGCAGCGCAACCGGGACAGGGGACAATCAGCCCCAGCATTTT.

The chain carries TRBV3-1 (or the pseudogene TRBV3-2) and TRBJ1-1, with unresolved D. The CDR3 has 13 residues. Trimming shortened V by 4 bases and J by 4 bases, and 10 bases separated the two germline ends. The germline CDR1 and CDR2 sequences are LGHDT and YNNKEL (reference sequence). CDR3 nucleotide sequence: TGTGCCAGCAGCCCCCGGTTAGGCACTGAAGCTTTCTTT. Its protein product is CASSPRLGTEAFF.

This clone was seen more than once but under ten times. The chain combines TRBV5-1 with TRBJ2-7; D may be TRBD2 (6 bases). The CDR3 consists of 14 residues. Germline CDR1 reads SGHRS; CDR2 reads YFSETQ. Trimming took off 4 bases at V and 3 bases at J, with 14 bases between the two ends. The CDR3 loop reads CASSAGLNYYEQYF. In nucleotides, the CDR3 is TGCGCCAGCAGCGCGGGACTCAACTACTACGAGCAGTACTTC.

The count of this clone is one. V and J are TRBV6-5 and TRBJ1-2; 9 nucleotides line up with TRBD1. The J segment lost 5 bases and the V segment lost 6 bases, leaving 1 base of the junction unmatched. The germline gives CDR1 MNHEY, CDR2 SVGAGI. The CDR3 runs 12 residues. CDR3 in amino acids: CASRQGAYGYTF. The CDR3 nucleotides read TGTGCCAGCAGACAGGGGGCATATGGCTACACCTTC.

V usage is TRBV15 and J usage is TRBJ1-2; possible D gene TRBD1, 5 bases. Germline-derived CDR1 and CDR2 are LNHNV and YYDKDF (reference sequence). V lost 6 bases to trimming and J lost 2 bases, with 13 bases between them. The CDR3 runs to 14 residues. The CDR3 here is CATSPGRKNYGYTF. In DNA form, the CDR3 reads TGTGCCACCAGTCCAGGGAGGAAAAACTATGGCTACACCTTC.

The V gene is TRBV6-1, the J gene TRBJ1-5, with D possibly TRBD1 on 5 matching bases. Trimming removed 2 bases at V and 8 bases at J, with 13 bases between. CDR3 length: 14 amino acids. Germline V gives CDR1 MNHNS, CDR2 SASEGT. DNA for the CDR3: TGTGCCAGCAGTGAACAGGGTCCCCGGGAGCCCCAGCATTTT. This translates into CASSEQGPREPQHF.

This clone has just one count. The chain carries TRBV11-2 and TRBJ1-2; 8 bases are shared with TRBD1. The V gene end was trimmed by 3 bases and the J gene end by 6 bases; junction bases not matched to a gene: 9. This CDR3 has 15 residues. Germline V gene lookup returns CDR1 SGHAT and CDR2 FQNNGV. The DNA of the CDR3 is TGTGCCAGCAGCTTGGGGACAGGACCGGGGGATGGCTACACCTTC. It yields the protein CASSLGTGPGDGYTF.

Only a few counts were recorded for this clone. J is TRBJ1-6 and V is TRBV5-8; D is undetermined. V was pared by 4 bases and J by 2 bases, with 13 bases between. CDR1 and CDR2 (germline): SGHTS, YDEGEE. The CDR3 extends over 16 amino acids. The CDR3 here is CASSPKGNTYNSPLHF. Written as DNA, the CDR3 is TGTGCCAGCAGCCCCAAGGGTAACACCTATAATTCACCCCTCCACTTT.

The chain has TRBV12-3 or TRBV12-4 and TRBJ2-7; no firm D call. V lost 5 bases, J lost 3 bases, and 11 bases lay in between. CDR3 length: 13 residues. The CDR3 sequence: CASSLVPYYEQYF. For the CDR3, the DNA is TGTGCCAGCAGTCTTGTCCCCTACTACGAGCAGTACTTC.

V gene TRBV5-4 combines with J gene TRBJ1-5; 7 nucleotides match TRBD1. Trimming removed 2 bases from V and 7 bases from J; junction bases left unmatched: 3. From germline, CDR1 is SGHNT and CDR2 YYREEE (reference sequence). The CDR3 has 13 amino acids. The CDR3: CASSLQGIQPQHF. The CDR3 DNA is TGTGCCAGCAGCTTACAGGGGATCCAGCCCCAGCATTTT.